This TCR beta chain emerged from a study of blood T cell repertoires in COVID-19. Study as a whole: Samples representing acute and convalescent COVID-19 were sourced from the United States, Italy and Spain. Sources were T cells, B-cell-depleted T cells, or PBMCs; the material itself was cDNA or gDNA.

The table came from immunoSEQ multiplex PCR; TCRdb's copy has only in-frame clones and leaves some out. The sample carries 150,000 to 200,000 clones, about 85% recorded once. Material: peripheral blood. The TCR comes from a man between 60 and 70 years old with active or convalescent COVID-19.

In DNA form, the CDR3 reads TGCGCCAGCAGCTCGATTACAGGGGGCACTGAAGCTTTCTTT. This gives the protein CASSSITGGTEAFF. The rearrangement uses TRBV5-1 and TRBJ1-1; 8 bases line up with TRBD1. Trimming took 3 bases from V and 4 from J; bases not matched to a gene: 5. The CDR3 length is 14 residues. Per germline, CDR1 SGHRS and CDR2 YFSETQ. The whole variable domain, filled in from reference TRBV5-1 and TRBJ1-1, reads KAGVTQTPRYLIKTRGQQVTLSCSPISGHRSVSWYQQTPGQGLQFLFEYFSETQRNKGNFPGRFSGRQFSNSRSEMNVSTLELGDSALYLCASSSITGGTEAFFGQGTRLTVV.